Detailed here is one T cell receptor beta chain. This may stem from a read error, because a much larger clone lies one nucleotide away. Relying on iRepertoire HTBI primers and Arm-PCR of CDR3 regions, the team built TCR beta libraries. TCRdb recomputed calls from the multiplex PCR reads with MiXCR, one row per CDR3 protein. The sample comprises 550,000 to 700,000 distinct CDR3 sequences, about 16% of which are singletons, and more than 10% rests with the top ten. In germline, CDR1 is SQVTM, CDR2 ANQGSEA. The CDR3 spans 16 residues. This sample was taken from a study of regulatory T cells in long-lasting Graves disease. Overall study: Graves' patients diagnosed newly had used antithyroid drugs under 3 months.

Time point noted: newly diagnosed GD, antithyroid drugs for less than 3 months. RNA isolated from PBMCs was used to make the TCR library. American Thyroid Association guidelines defined Graves' disease diagnosis. A further study also used this sample, focusing on T cells in Graves' hyperthyroidism and ophthalmopathy. That work states: Researchers ran a first-round RT-PCR on the TCR CDR3 using the HTBI primer set.

The V and J genes are TRBV29-1 and TRBJ2-5, with 7 bases lining up with TRBD2. Source: peripheral blood mononuclear cells (PBMCs), taken at new diagnosis, from a patient treated with antithyroid drugs. The sequence was collected from a man aged 18 to 30 with Graves disease. CDR3 sequence (DNA): TGCGGCCTCTGCGCGGGGGAGGGCATGACCGAAGAGACCCAGTACTTC. Amino acids: CGLCAGEGMTEETQYF.